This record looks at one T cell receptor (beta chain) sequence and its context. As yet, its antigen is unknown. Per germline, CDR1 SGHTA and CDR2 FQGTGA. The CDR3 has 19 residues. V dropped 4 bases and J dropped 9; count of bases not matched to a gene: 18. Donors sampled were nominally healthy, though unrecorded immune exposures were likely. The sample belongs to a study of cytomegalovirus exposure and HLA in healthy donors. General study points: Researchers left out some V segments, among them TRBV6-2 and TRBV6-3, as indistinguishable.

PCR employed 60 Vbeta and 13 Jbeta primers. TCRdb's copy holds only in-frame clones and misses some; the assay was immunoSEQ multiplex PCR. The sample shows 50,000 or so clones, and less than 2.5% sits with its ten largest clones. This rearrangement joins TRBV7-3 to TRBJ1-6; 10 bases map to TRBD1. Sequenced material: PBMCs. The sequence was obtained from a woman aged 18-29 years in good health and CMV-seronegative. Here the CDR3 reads CASSSEGRGGQGVASPLHF. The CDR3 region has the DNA TGTGCCAGCAGCTCCGAAGGGAGAGGAGGACAGGGGGTAGCTTCACCCCTCCACTTT.